This TCR beta chain derives from a study of blood T cell repertoires in COVID-19. The CDR3 has 16 residues. CDR1 is MNHNY and CDR2 is SVGAGI in the germline V gene (reference sequence). V lost 7 bases to trimming and J lost 0 bases, with 16 bases between them. In the study's own analysis: How many nucleated cells were present was estimated from reference gene primer amplification. The assay was immunoSEQ multiplex PCR, and TCRdb's table has in-frame clones only and misses some. V and J calls and clone size come straight from that table; D and trimming were deduced from the DNA. This sample has 200,000 to 250,000 clones, with roughly 83% found just once. Adults between about 18 and 89 years of age took part from under 25 US areas. Cohort assignment relied on participant-reported clinical history. Recovered status in Cohort 3 required two negative PCRs, clearance, or symptom resolution.

This TCR came from a woman between 45 and 65 years old who had recovered from COVID-19. Input material: PBMCs or T cells enriched from blood (not recorded which). V and J are TRBV6-6 and TRBJ1-3; tentative D call: TRBD1 (5 bases). In DNA, the CDR3 is TGTGCCAGCACTAAGGGGCATACCTCCTCTGGAAACACCATATATTTT. Translated, it gives CASTKGHTSSGNTIYF.